The text below deals with one T cell receptor beta chain. Antigen: not known. Trimming took 1 base from V and 2 from J, leaving 8 bases between them. Germline CDR1 reads SGHTA; CDR2 reads FQGNSA. The CDR3 spans 14 residues. Primers included in the PCR were 60 Vbeta and 13 Jbeta primers. Clones were sequenced by immunoSEQ multiplex PCR, and TCRdb holds only the in-frame ones, with some missing. The table includes hundreds of thousands of clones, around 80% detected once. The sample originates from a study of cytomegalovirus exposure and HLA in healthy donors. Study findings and constraints: The study flagged some 170 TCR beta chains as cytomegalovirus-associated.

V and J are TRBV7-2 and TRBJ1-2; possibly TRBD1 for D (5 bases). The TCR originated in a boy younger than 10 in good health and CMV-seronegative. The sample was PBMCs. The DNA of the CDR3 is TGTGCCAGCAGCTTAGTACAGGCCAACTATGGCTACACCTTC. Amino acid sequence: CASSLVQANYGYTF.